The TCR beta chain described here comes from a study of blood T cell repertoires in COVID-19. Study-level background: The United States, Italy and Spain provided the acute and convalescent COVID-19 samples. PBMCs, B-cell-depleted T cells, or T cells provided the cDNA or gDNA that made up the material.

The CDR3 has 14 residues. Trimming pared 5 bases from V and 2 bases from J, leaving 9 bases between. CDR1 is WSHSY and CDR2 is SAAADI in the germline V gene. Per the original methods: Estimates of nucleated cell counts were drawn from the amplification of reference gene primers. Using immunoSEQ multiplex PCR, the repertoire was profiled, and TCRdb retains in-frame clones only, with some absent. V and J calls plus clone size are reproduced from that table; the DNA served to infer D and trimming. The table includes approximately 140,000 clones, roughly 86% detected once. The rearrangement uses TRBV10-2 and TRBJ2-2; D gene ambiguous. The clonotype comes from a woman aged 55-70 years with acute or convalescent COVID-19. Sequencing was carried out using peripheral blood. The CDR3 loop reads CASSLRHNTGELFF. CDR3 DNA: TGCGCCAGCAGTCTCAGACATAACACCGGGGAGCTGTTTTTT.